This T cell receptor beta chain was recovered during a study of cytomegalovirus exposure and HLA in healthy donors. A multiplex PCR was run with 60 Vbeta primers and 13 Jbeta primers. TCRdb's copy holds only in-frame clones and misses some; the assay was immunoSEQ multiplex PCR. The sample contains some 120,000 clones, 55% to 75% of which appear only once. The ends lost 5 bases at V and 4 bases at J; junction bases unmatched: 4. The germline V gene encodes CDR1 SGHTA and CDR2 FQGTGA. CDR3 length equals 14 residues. As concerns this clone: Other nucleotide sequences from this sample produce the same CDR3.

The sequence was obtained from a man aged 25-40 years in good health and CMV-seropositive. The chain combines TRBV7-3 with TRBJ2-5, with 10 bases identical to TRBD2. Sequenced sample: PBMCs. CDR3: CASSLAGAGETQYF. The CDR3 DNA sequence: TGTGCCAGCAGCCTAGCGGGAGCCGGAGAGACCCAGTACTTC. Full variable domain (rest looked up from reference TRBV7-3 and TRBJ2-5): GAGVSQTPSNKVTEKGKYVELRCDPISGHTALYWYRQSLGQGPEFLIYFQGTGAADDSGLPNDRFFAVRPEGSVSTLKIQRTERGDSAVYLCASSLAGAGETQYFGPGTRLLVL.